These 4 T cell receptor beta chains were all obtained from the same sample, sequenced in a study of molecular identifiers for immune sequencing clone quantification. TCRdb processed the PCR reads anew with MiXCR; each CDR3 protein has one entry. The sample lists about 640,000 distinct CDR3 sequences, 20% occurring once. Sequencing was done on a sample of naive CD8+ T cells from blood, with Jurkat cell RNA spiked in. Subset described: FACS-sorted CD8+CD4-CCR7+CD45RA+ naive T cells. The origin of the receptors is a human donor in good health. Some libraries in this study had Jurkat cell RNA spiked in.

This clonotype occurred once. V is TRBV6-5 and J is TRBJ2-5, with TRBD2 identical over 8 bases. The ends lost 6 bases at V and 1 base at J; junction bases unmatched: 7. The CDR3 contains 15 residues. The germline CDR1 and CDR2 sequences are MNHEY and SVGAGI. CDR3: CASSGGGDFQETQYF. CDR3 nucleotide sequence: TGTGCCAGCAGCGGGGGGGGGGACTTCCAAGAGACCCAGTACTTC.

In its sample, this clonotype was seen a few times. This sequence joins TRBV6-5 and TRBJ2-1; tentatively, D is TRBD2 (7 bases). Germline V gene lookup returns CDR1 MNHEY and CDR2 SVGAGI. Trimming pared 5 bases from V and 7 bases from J, leaving 21 bases between. The CDR3 is made up of 16 amino acids. The CDR3 DNA sequence: TGTGCCAGCAGTGACCCCCGGGGGGCTAGCGGTAATGAGCAGTTCTTC. This gives the protein CASSDPRGASGNEQFF.

Ten or more counts support this clonotype. The genes are TRBV12-3 or TRBV12-4 and TRBJ2-5, with 12 bases matching TRBD2. This CDR3 is 15 amino acids long. The V and J ends lost 6 bases and 3 bases, in that order; junction bases with no gene match: 5. The CDR3 reads CASSQWTSGEETQYF. Written as DNA, the CDR3 is TGTGCCAGCAGCCAATGGACTAGCGGGGAAGAGACCCAGTACTTC.

This clonotype was seen ten or more times. V and J are TRBV27 and TRBJ2-7, with 9 bases aligning to TRBD2. The CDR3 totals 13 residues. Trimming removed 6 bases from V and 6 bases from J; junction bases left unmatched: 6. CDR1 and CDR2 from the germline V gene are MNHEY and SMNVEV (reference sequence). The CDR3 DNA is TGTGCCAGCAGGCGACTAGCGGTACCCGAGCAGTACTTC. This sequence encodes CASRRLAVPEQYF.